This T cell receptor beta chain was documented in a study of shared clonotypes between healthy human individuals (TCRdb year 2020). About the study as a whole: The cohort included three men and two women between 18 and 49 years of age. For each donor, CD4 naive and CD4 memory were each given three plates, CD8 naive was given two plates, and CD8 memory was given one plate. Between about 0.85 and 9.5 billion PBMCs per donor were obtained by leukapheresis. To estimate repertoire size and how much clonotypes are shared between individuals, the study performed deep sequencing of blood TCR repertoires from a handful of healthy adults. To increase sequencing depth and limit assay-specific biases, TCR repertoire library preparation and sequencing were carried out by different laboratories using diverse techniques.

CD8 naive samples were obtained by positive selection for CCR7 among CD45RO-negative cells, yielding a CD45RA+CCR7+ population from which TemRA cells were excluded. Donors were healthy HIV-negative adults with no recently reported acute infections or vaccinations. Every donor was a Caucasian adult residing in Nashville, Tennessee, USA. Blood was collected by leukapheresis, and PBMCs were isolated by Ficoll-Histopaque density gradient centrifugation and then cryopreserved in liquid nitrogen vapor phase. Analytical flow cytometry was used to check the purity and quantity of each magnetically sorted T cell population. Genomic DNA was isolated from every sorted fraction and measured by UV absorbance on a Nanodrop 2000c. The CDR3 has 14 amino acids, counting the end cysteine and phenylalanine. This entry keeps only the CDR3 DNA: 42 bases, framed from base 1. From a lookup of the germline V gene (reference sequence), CDR1 and CDR2 are MNHEY and SMNVEV.

Points the paper makes about the study in general: When four donors were compared, the shared fraction of clonotypes was about 5.4% for naive CD4, approximately 3.5% for naive CD8, more than 2% for memory CD4, and 0.35% to 0.4% for memory CD8. Based on pairwise subsampling, the degree of clonotype sharing among donors was expected to be affected by sequencing depth. Rarefaction of sorted-subset datasets indicated incomplete sequencing despite the large sequencing depth. Naive subsets generally had larger estimated clonotype richness than memory subsets. Only blood was sampled, and tissue TCR repertoires likely differ from those in blood. Higher generation probabilities were observed for clonotypes shared by all four sorted-subset donors than for non-shared clonotypes. The genetic and exposure-history diversity represented was limited by the small number of donors.

TCR CDR3 regions were amplified from genomic DNA by multiplex PCR using the deep immunoSEQ assay. Extracted genomic DNA from each cell subset was spread evenly across all wells of several immunoSEQ 96-well plates, with each plate serving as a replicate. For sorted subsets, each replicate PCR was loaded with 200 ng genomic DNA, equivalent to roughly 30,000 T cell genomes. Purified libraries were quantified with a Qubit 3.0 fluorometer, sized on a Bioanalyzer 2100, and re-quantified with the KAPA Library Quantification kit. A separate single-read 150-cycle Illumina NextSeq 550 flow cell was used to sequence each immunoSEQ 96-well plate. The authors' analysis ran thus. The immunoSEQ output contained only junctional sequences without quality scores, so filtering could not match that applied to full-length reads. Sequences were annotated with PyIR, a Python wrapper for IgBLAST v1.9, using IMGT germline references to assign V/J genes and CDR3. Reads were removed for weak V/J assignments (E-value above 1e-6), missing CDR3, stop codons, out-of-frame junctions, or ambiguous translated residues. V3J clonotypes were defined by identical inferred V gene, J gene, and CDR3 amino acid sequence. Percentage overlap between repertoires was calculated by dividing the number of shared unique clonotypes by the size of the smaller repertoire. Three approaches were used to assess repertoire richness: RTK rarefaction, the Chao1 estimator, and Recon v2.1 estimates of unobserved clonotypes. For all TCRbeta clonotypes obtained by the gDNA method from a handful of donors, generation probabilities were computed with OLGA. Here the immuneACCESS table is served through TCRdb, limited to in-frame sequences with V and J called. Missing clones are a known gap in these copies; in checked studies unresolved V genes cover under half, and the rest lacks a known reason. That table supplies the V and J calls and clone size; D and trimming were determined from the DNA. The sample data list about 2 million clones, and about 95% of these were observed just once. The ten largest clonotypes hold 1% to 1.5% of the sample.

On this clone itself: No antigen is known for it. The junction differs from germline at one of its ends, possibly a read error.

The receptor's source is a man in his late teens or twenties in good health. The material sequenced was naive CD8+ T cells sorted from blood. This specimen's cell subset or site label, interpreted: CD45RA+CCR7+. The chain couples TRBV27 to TRBJ2-7; TRBD1 is a possible D gene, resting on 6 matching bases. The DNA reads as follows: TGTGCCAGCATCCCGATGACAGGCTCCAACGAGCAGTACTTC. This is translated as CASIPMTGSNEQYF.